This TCR beta chain is drawn from a study of cytomegalovirus exposure and HLA in healthy donors. Study results and caveats: The authors excluded some V segments, including TRBV6-2 and TRBV6-3, as indistinguishable. Later on, an analysis found that several of the most significant clusters appeared to be linked to common viral pathogens, which included parvovirus B19.

PCR primers comprised 60 Vbeta and 13 Jbeta primers. Only in-frame clones appear in the TCRdb table, and some are missing; sequencing was by immunoSEQ multiplex PCR. The sample records approximately 150,000 clones, approximately 80% being singletons. For this clone: The antigen is unknown.

V lost 4 bases, J lost 2 bases, and 2 bases stayed unmatched. This CDR3 has 14 residues. Germline V gene sequence: CDR1 GTSNPN, CDR2 SVGIG (reference sequence). The receptor's source is a woman between 40 and 50 years old in good health and CMV-seropositive. The rearrangement uses TRBV30 and TRBJ2-2; 9 bases are a match to TRBD2. Sequenced material: PBMCs. The CDR3 is CAWMRGGNTGELFF. CDR3 in DNA: TGTGCCTGGATGCGGGGGGGCAACACCGGGGAGCTGTTTTTT.